This is a list of T cell receptor beta chains from one sample in a study of post-analysis software for immune sequencing data. TCRdb reanalysed the PCR reads using MiXCR and keeps one entry per CDR3 protein. In the table there are fewer than 600,000 distinct CDR3 sequences, under 55% of which are singletons. Sequencing used blood. The source of these receptors is a girl aged 10-17 years with multiple sclerosis. The CDR3 runs from the conserved cysteine through the conserved F or W. A D gene is named only where the DNA matches it firmly. Clone sizes are given selectively: once, few, many, or a class where the clone is expanded.

cdr3_aa cdr3_nt d_call j_call v_call clone_size
CSARGPRSSYEQYF TGCAGTGCTAGGGGACCGCGGAGCTCCTACGAGCAGTACTTC NA TRBJ2-7 TRBV20-1 NA
CASRVTGSFQPQHF TGTGCCAGCAGGGTGACAGGCTCCTTTCAGCCCCAGCATTTT NA TRBJ1-5 TRBV27 few
CASSGVEVYTDTQYF TGTGCCAGCAGTGGGGTTGAAGTGTACACAGATACGCAGTATTTT NA TRBJ2-3 TRBV6-2/TRBV6-3 few
CASRTGTGQETQYF TGTGCCAGCAGAACCGGGACAGGCCAAGAGACCCAGTACTTC TRBD1 TRBJ2-5 TRBV12-3/TRBV12-4 NA
CSAPGQEQVYGYTF TGCAGTGCGCCAGGACAGGAGCAAGTCTATGGCTACACCTTC TRBD1 TRBJ1-2 TRBV20-1 NA
CSASEREGEQYF TGCAGTGCTAGTGAGCGGGAGGGAGAGCAGTACTTC TRBD2 TRBJ2-7 TRBV20-1 NA
CSADGTSYNEQFF TGCAGTGCGGACGGGACCTCCTACAATGAGCAGTTCTTC NA TRBJ2-1 TRBV20-1 few
CSVGPDGGDTQYF TGCAGCGTTGGGCCAGACGGAGGAGATACGCAGTATTTT NA TRBJ2-3 TRBV29-1 NA
CASSLATGGYNEQFF TGTGCCAGCAGTTTAGCCACCGGGGGGTACAATGAGCAGTTCTTC TRBD2 TRBJ2-1 TRBV12-3/TRBV12-4 few
CASSKEGREAHFSPSYEQYF TGTGCCAGCAGCAAAGAAGGGCGGGAGGCCCATTTCAGTCCCTCCTACGAGCAGTACTTC NA TRBJ2-7 TRBV21-1 NA
CAISDPGLAELGGAYEQYF TGTGCCATCAGTGACCCGGGACTAGCGGAATTGGGGGGGGCCTACGAGCAGTACTTC TRBD2 TRBJ2-7 TRBV10-3 NA
CASSPDRRNQPQHF TGTGCCAGCAGCCCGGACAGAAGAAATCAGCCCCAGCATTTT NA TRBJ1-5 TRBV12-3/TRBV12-4 few
CASSQEDVSGFGEQYF TGTGCCAGCAGCCAAGAGGATGTATCGGGGTTCGGCGAGCAGTACTTC NA TRBJ2-7 TRBV4-2 NA
CSVEPGTGQETQYF TGCAGCGTTGAACCCGGGACTGGGCAAGAGACCCAGTACTTC NA TRBJ2-5 TRBV29-1 few
CSAIGGRDYGYTF TGCAGTGCCATCGGGGGGCGCGACTATGGCTACACCTTC NA TRBJ1-2 TRBV20-1 NA
CSAGQPGPGEAFF TGCAGTGCTGGACAGCCAGGGCCAGGAGAAGCTTTCTTT NA TRBJ1-1 TRBV20-1 NA
CASSLKTSGLSYEQYF TGCGCCAGCAGCTTGAAGACTAGCGGGCTTTCCTACGAGCAGTACTTC TRBD2 TRBJ2-7 TRBV5-1 few